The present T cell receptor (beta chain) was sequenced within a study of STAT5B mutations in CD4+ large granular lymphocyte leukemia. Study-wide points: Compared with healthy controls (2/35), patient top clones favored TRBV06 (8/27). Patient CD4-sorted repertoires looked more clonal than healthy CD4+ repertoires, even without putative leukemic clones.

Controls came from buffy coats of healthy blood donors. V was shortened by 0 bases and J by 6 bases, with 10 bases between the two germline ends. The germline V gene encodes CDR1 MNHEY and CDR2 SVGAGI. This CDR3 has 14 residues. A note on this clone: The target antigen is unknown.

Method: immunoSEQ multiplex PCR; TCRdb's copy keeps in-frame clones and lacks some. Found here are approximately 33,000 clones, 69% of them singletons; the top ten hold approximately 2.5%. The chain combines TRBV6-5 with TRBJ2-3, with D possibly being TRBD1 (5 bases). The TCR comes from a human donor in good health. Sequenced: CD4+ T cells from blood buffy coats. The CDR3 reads CASSYSNAGDTQYF. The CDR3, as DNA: TGTGCCAGCAGTTACTCCAACGCAGGGGATACGCAGTATTTT.